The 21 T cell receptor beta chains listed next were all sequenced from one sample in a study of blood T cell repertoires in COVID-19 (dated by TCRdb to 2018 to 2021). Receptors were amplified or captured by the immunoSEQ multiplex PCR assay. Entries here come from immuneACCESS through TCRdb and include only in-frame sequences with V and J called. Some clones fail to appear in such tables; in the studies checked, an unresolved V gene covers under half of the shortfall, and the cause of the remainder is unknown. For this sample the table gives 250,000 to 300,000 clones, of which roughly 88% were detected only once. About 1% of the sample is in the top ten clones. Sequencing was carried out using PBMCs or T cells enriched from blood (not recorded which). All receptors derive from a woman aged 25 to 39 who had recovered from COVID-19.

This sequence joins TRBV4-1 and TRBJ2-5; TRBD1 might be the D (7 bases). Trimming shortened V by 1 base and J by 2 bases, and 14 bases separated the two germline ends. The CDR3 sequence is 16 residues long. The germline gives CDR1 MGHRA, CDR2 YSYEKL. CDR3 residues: CASSQVPQGGQETQYF. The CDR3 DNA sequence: TGCGCCAGCAGCCAAGTACCCCAGGGGGGACAAGAGACCCAGTACTTC.

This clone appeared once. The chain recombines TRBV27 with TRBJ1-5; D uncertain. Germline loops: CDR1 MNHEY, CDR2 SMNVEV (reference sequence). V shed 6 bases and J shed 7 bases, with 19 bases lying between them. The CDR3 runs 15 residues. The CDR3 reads CASSYTHGLLQPQHF. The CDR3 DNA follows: TGTGCCAGCAGCTACACCCACGGACTTTTACAGCCCCAGCATTTT.

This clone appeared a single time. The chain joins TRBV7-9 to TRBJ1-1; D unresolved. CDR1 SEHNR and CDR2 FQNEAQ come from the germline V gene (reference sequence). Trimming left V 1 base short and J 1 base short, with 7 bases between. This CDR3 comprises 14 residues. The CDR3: CASSLGQWNTEAFF. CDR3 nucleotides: TGTGCCAGCAGCTTAGGTCAGTGGAACACTGAAGCTTTCTTT.

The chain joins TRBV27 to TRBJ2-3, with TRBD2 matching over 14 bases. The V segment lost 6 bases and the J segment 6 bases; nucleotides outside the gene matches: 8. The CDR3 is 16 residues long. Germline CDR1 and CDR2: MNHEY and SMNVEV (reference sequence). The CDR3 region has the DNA TGTGCCAGCAGCCCGAGACTAGCGGGGGGGCGGGATACGCAGTATTTT. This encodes CASSPRLAGGRDTQYF.

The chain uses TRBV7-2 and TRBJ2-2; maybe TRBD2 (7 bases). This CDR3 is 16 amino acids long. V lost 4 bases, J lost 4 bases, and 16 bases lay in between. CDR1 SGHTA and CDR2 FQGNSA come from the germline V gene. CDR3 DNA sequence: TGTGCCAGCAGCTCCATCTCAGGGGAGGGCACCGGGGAGCTGTTTTTT. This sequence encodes CASSSISGEGTGELFF.

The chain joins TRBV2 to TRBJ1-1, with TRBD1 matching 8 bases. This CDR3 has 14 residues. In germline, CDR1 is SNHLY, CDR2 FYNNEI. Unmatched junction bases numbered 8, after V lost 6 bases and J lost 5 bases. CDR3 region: CASSAGQGKTEAFF. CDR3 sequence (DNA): TGTGCCAGCAGCGCCGGACAGGGTAAAACTGAAGCTTTCTTT.

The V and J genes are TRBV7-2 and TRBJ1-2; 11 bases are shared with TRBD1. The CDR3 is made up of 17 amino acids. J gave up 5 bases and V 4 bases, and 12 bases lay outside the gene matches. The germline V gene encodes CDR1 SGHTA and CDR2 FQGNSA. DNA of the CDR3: TGTGCCAGCAGCTACCAGACCGGACAGGGGGCGCGGTATGGCTACACCTTC. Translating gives CASSYQTGQGARYGYTF.

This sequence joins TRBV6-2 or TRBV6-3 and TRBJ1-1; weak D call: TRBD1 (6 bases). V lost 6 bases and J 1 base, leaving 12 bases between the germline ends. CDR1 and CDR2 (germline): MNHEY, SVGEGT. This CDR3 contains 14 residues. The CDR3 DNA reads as TGTGCCAGCAGCCCGGGACATCCGAACACTGAAGCTTTCTTT. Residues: CASSPGHPNTEAFF.

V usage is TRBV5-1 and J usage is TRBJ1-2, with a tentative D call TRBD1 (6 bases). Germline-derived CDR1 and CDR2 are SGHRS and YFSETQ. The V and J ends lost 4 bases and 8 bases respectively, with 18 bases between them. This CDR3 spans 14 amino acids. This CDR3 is CASSDTGSRGGYTF. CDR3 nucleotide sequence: TGCGCCAGCAGCGATACAGGGTCTCGAGGAGGCTACACCTTC. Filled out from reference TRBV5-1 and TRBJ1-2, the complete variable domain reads KAGVTQTPRYLIKTRGQQVTLSCSPISGHRSVSWYQQTPGQGLQFLFEYFSETQRNKGNFPGRFSGRQFSNSRSEMNVSTLELGDSALYLCASSDTGSRGGYTFGSGTRLTVV.

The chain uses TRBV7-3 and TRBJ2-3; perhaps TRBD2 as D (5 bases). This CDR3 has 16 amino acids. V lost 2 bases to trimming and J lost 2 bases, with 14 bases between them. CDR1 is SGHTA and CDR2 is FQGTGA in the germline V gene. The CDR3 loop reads CASSLEAASLTDTQYF. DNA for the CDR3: TGTGCCAGCAGCTTAGAAGCGGCCAGCCTCACAGATACGCAGTATTTT. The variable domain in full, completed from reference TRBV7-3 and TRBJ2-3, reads GAGVSQTPSNKVTEKGKYVELRCDPISGHTALYWYRQSLGQGPEFLIYFQGTGAADDSGLPNDRFFAVRPEGSVSTLKIQRTERGDSAVYLCASSLEAASLTDTQYFGPGTRLTVL.

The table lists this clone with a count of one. The CDR3 protein is CASSGQGATDTQYF. CDR3 bases: TGTGCCAGCAGTGGACAGGGGGCCACAGATACGCAGTATTTT. The gene calls are TRBV2 and TRBJ2-3, with 10 bases identical to TRBD1. Germline V gives CDR1 SNHLY, CDR2 FYNNEI. The CDR3 has 14 amino acids. The J segment lost 2 bases and the V segment lost 4 bases, leaving 0 bases of the junction unmatched.

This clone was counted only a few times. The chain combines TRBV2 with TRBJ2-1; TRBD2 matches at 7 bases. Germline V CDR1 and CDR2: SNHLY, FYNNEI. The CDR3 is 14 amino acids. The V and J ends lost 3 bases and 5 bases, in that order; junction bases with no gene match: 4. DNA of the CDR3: TGTGCCAGCAGTGAGCGGGGGAGAGACAATGAGCAGTTCTTC. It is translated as CASSERGRDNEQFF.

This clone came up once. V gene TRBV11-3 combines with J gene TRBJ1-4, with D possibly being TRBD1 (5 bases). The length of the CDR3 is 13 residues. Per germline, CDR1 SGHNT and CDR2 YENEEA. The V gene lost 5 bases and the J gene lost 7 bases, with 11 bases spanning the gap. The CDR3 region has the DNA TGTGCCAGCAGCCGTAACGGGGGTGAAAAACTGTTTTTT. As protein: CASSRNGGEKLFF.

This CDR3 reads CSVKTGSSSGNTIYF. The CDR3 DNA follows: TGCAGCGTCAAGACAGGGAGCTCCTCTGGAAACACCATATATTTT. This sequence joins TRBV29-1 and TRBJ1-3; 7 bases line up with TRBD1. Germline lookup yields CDR1 SQVTM and CDR2 ANQGSEA. V trimming: 6 bases; J trimming: 0 bases; junction bases outside the gene matches: 8. The CDR3 totals 15 residues.

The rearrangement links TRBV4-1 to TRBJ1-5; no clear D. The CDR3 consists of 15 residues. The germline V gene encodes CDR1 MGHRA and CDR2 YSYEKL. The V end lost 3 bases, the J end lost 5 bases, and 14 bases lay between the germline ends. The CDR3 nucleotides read TGCGCCAGCAGCCACCGAGGACGGGGAGATCAGCCCCAGCATTTT. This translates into CASSHRGRGDQPQHF.

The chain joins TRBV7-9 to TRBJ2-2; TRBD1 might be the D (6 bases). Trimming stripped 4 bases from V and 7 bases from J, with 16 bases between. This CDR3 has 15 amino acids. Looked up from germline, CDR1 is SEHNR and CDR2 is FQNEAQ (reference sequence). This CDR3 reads CASSSYRETGGELFF. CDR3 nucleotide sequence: TGTGCCAGCAGCTCTTACAGGGAGACGGGCGGGGAGCTGTTTTTT.

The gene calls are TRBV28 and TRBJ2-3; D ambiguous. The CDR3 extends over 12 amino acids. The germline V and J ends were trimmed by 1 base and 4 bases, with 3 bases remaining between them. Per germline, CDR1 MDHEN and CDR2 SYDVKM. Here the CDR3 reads CASSLLADTQYF. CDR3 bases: TGTGCCAGCAGTTTATTAGCAGATACGCAGTATTTT.

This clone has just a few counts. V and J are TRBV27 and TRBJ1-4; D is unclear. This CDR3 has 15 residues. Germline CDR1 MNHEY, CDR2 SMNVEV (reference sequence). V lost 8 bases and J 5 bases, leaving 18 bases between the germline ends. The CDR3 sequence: CASHFWADRNEKLFF. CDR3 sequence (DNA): TGTGCCAGCCACTTTTGGGCAGATCGAAATGAAAAACTGTTTTTT.

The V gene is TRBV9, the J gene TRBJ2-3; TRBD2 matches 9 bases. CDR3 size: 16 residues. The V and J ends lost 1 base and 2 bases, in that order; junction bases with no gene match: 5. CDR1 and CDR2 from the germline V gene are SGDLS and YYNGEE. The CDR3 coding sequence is TGTGCCAGCAGCGTACGCATAGCGGGGGACACAGATACGCAGTATTTT. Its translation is CASSVRIAGDTDTQYF.

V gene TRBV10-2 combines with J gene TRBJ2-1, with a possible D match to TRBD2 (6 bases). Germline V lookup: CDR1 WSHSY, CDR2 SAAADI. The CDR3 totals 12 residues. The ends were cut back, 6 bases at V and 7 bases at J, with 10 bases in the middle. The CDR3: CASRGGENEQFF. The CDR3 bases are TGCGCCAGCAGGGGGGGAGAGAATGAGCAGTTCTTC.

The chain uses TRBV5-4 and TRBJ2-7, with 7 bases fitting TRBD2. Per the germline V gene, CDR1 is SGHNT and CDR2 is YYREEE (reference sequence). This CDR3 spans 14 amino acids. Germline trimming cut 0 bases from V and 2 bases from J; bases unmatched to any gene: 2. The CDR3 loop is CASSLERGAYEQYF. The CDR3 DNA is TGTGCCAGCAGCTTGGAACGGGGGGCCTACGAGCAGTACTTC.